This T cell receptor beta chain was profiled in a study of T cell responses to AZD1222 COVID-19 vaccine. Study background: Second-dose timings of about 4 or about 12 weeks were pooled. Study results and limitations: Donors were mostly white British, more females; clonal diversity possibly underestimated. Repertoire sampling happened only post peak T cell response. Reports indicate that nearly half of spike-specific TCRs are directed at unmutated variant regions.

In the case of this clone: Its antigen is unknown.

Germline V gene data show CDR1 as SGHKS and CDR2 as YYEKEE (reference sequence). The CDR3 covers 16 residues. Trimming cost V 0 bases and J 5 bases; bases outside gene matches: 4. The data were produced by immunoSEQ multiplex PCR, yet TCRdb's version contains in-frame clones alone and is incomplete. The data hold approximately 100,000 clones, with around 87% observed a single time. The sample was peripheral blood, taken on day 0 of AZD1222 vaccination. This clonotype was obtained from an adult in good health. The rearrangement links TRBV5-5 to TRBJ2-3, with 12 bases fitting TRBD2. The CDR3 coding sequence is TGTGCCAGCAGCTTGGGCCTAGCGGGGGGGCAAGATACGCAGTATTTT. Translation gives CASSLGLAGGQDTQYF.